This entry lists 23 T cell receptor beta chains sequenced from one sample in a study of beta chain features in type 1 diabetes. What was sequenced were expressed TCRB transcripts, since all of the isolated RNA had been reverse transcribed. Assay used: immunoSEQ multiplex PCR; TCRdb lists only in-frame clones, some missing. The repertoire holds under 500,000 clones, 30% seen once, with roughly 0.06% in the top ten. The sequenced sample consisted of naive CD4+ T cells from blood. Receptor source: a man younger than 30 in good health.

This clone was detected once. The genes are TRBV4-1 and TRBJ2-3; D might be TRBD1 or TRBD2, each matching 5 bases. CDR3 length: 14 residues. V shed 1 base and J shed 2 bases, with 7 bases lying between them. Germline loops: CDR1 MGHRA, CDR2 YSYEKL. This chain's CDR3 is CASSQVGTTDTQYF. In DNA, the CDR3 is TGCGCCAGCAGCCAAGTCGGGACCACAGATACGCAGTATTTT.

This clone is a singleton in its sample. The chain combines TRBV4-2 with TRBJ2-2; D is possibly TRBD2 (7 bases). Per the germline V gene, CDR1 is LGHNA and CDR2 is YNFKEQ. The CDR3 spans 17 residues. With 8 bases removed from V and 1 base from J, the gap between germline ends came to 20 bases. CDR3 in DNA: TGTGCCAGCTCCCCAAAGGGGGACTATCAGAACACCGGGGAGCTGTTTTTT. Protein product: CASSPKGDYQNTGELFF.

Remarks on this clone: In the same sample, other DNA sequences code for this CDR3. The chain carries TRBV20-1 and TRBJ2-5; D unresolved. This CDR3 is 11 amino acids long. The germline V gene has CDR1 DFQATT and CDR2 SNEGSKA (reference sequence). V was shortened by 5 bases and J by 1 base, with 5 bases between the two germline ends. In DNA, the CDR3 is TGCAGTGCTTCTCTCCAAGAGACCCAGTACTTC. As protein: CSASLQETQYF.

The chain has TRBV7-7 and TRBJ2-1; 7 bases line up with TRBD1. The CDR3 covers 12 residues. Germline V gene data show CDR1 as SSHAT and CDR2 as FNYEAQ (reference sequence). V lost 5 bases and J lost 8; bases outside the gene matches: 3. The CDR3 coding sequence is TGTGCCAGCAGCCCCGACAGGGATGAGCAGTTCTTC. Amino acids: CASSPDRDEQFF.

The CDR3 nucleotides are TGCGCCAGCAGCCGGGACGCTAACTATGGCTACACCTTC. This encodes CASSRDANYGYTF. V usage is TRBV4-1 and J usage is TRBJ1-2, with D possibly TRBD1 on 5 matching bases. V was shortened by 4 bases and J by 0 bases, with 6 bases between the two germline ends. The CDR3 covers 13 residues. Germline V gene lookup returns CDR1 MGHRA and CDR2 YSYEKL.

This clone was picked up a small number of times. This rearrangement joins TRBV2 to TRBJ2-5, with 10 positions matching TRBD2. J gave up 13 bases and V 4 bases, and 12 bases lay outside the gene matches. Germline lookup yields CDR1 SNHLY and CDR2 FYNNEI. CDR3 length equals 14 residues. CDR3 protein: CASSVGGTLAGVYF. CDR3 sequence (DNA): TGTGCCAGCAGTGTCGGTGGTACGCTAGCGGGAGTGTACTTC.

This clone turned up a few times. J is TRBJ2-5 and V is TRBV2, with D possibly matching TRBD2 (5 bases). Germline CDR1 SNHLY, CDR2 FYNNEI. This CDR3 has 12 residues. Trimming took off 5 bases at V and 5 bases at J, with 9 bases between the two ends. CDR3 sequence reads: CASSTDWETQYF. DNA for the CDR3: TGTGCCAGCAGTACGGACTGGGAGACCCAGTACTTC. The whole variable domain, filled in from reference TRBV2 and TRBJ2-5, reads EPEVTQTPSHQVTQMGQEVILRCVPISNHLYFYWYRQILGQKVEFLVSFYNNEISEKSEIFDDQFSVERPDGSNFTLKIRSTKLEDSAMYFCASSTDWETQYFGPGTRLLVL.

The CDR3 DNA sequence: TGTGCCATCAGTGAGTCGAGTCCGGGAGATGGAACTGAAGCTTTCTTT. Its protein is CAISESSPGDGTEAFF. The V and J genes are TRBV10-3 and TRBJ1-1; D gene ambiguous. Germline loops: CDR1 ENHRY, CDR2 SYGVKD. The CDR3 has 16 amino acids. Trimming removed 0 bases from V and 5 bases from J, with 16 bases in between.

A few counts support this clone. The identical CDR3 is also encoded by other nucleotide sequences in the sample. The chain joins TRBV30 to TRBJ2-2, with TRBD2 matching 7 bases. The ends lost 3 bases at V and 0 bases at J; junction bases unmatched: 1. The V gene's germline CDR1 is GTSNPN and CDR2 SVGIG (reference sequence). This CDR3 is 14 amino acids long. CDR3 protein: CAWRLAANTGELFF. CDR3 in DNA: TGTGCCTGGAGGCTAGCGGCGAACACCGGGGAGCTGTTTTTT.

This clone was counted only a few times. The J gene is TRBJ2-5, the V gene TRBV29-1; D unclear. Per germline, CDR1 SQVTM and CDR2 ANQGSEA. The CDR3 is 13 residues long. Trimming removed 3 bases from V and 2 bases from J, with 10 bases in between. In nucleotides, the CDR3 is TGCAGCGTTGATTGGACGGAGCAAGAGACCCAGTACTTC. It translates to CSVDWTEQETQYF.

The chain uses TRBV5-1 and TRBJ2-1; D is possibly TRBD1 or TRBD2 (5 bases each). V gave up 6 bases and J gave up 8 bases, with 18 bases separating them. CDR1 SGHRS and CDR2 YFSETQ come from the germline V gene. CDR3 length equals 14 residues. CDR3 nucleotide sequence: TGCGCCAGCAAGCCCCAACCGGGGCCAGATGAGCAGTTCTTC. Its translation is CASKPQPGPDEQFF.

In this sample, this clone turned up a few times. The chain links TRBV6-1 to TRBJ2-1, with D unclear. The CDR3 sequence is 14 residues long. The germline V and J ends were trimmed by 0 bases and 7 bases, with 10 bases remaining between them. Germline loops: CDR1 MNHNS, CDR2 SASEGT. This CDR3 is CASSEAGRLNEQFF. For the CDR3, the DNA is TGTGCCAGCAGTGAAGCTGGCCGGTTGAATGAGCAGTTCTTC.

In the case of this clone: The same CDR3 is also encoded by other DNA sequences in this sample. The rearrangement joins TRBV29-1 to TRBJ2-3; 9 bases fit TRBD1. CDR3 length equals 13 residues. The V gene's germline CDR1 is SQVTM and CDR2 ANQGSEA. With 7 bases clipped from V and 1 base from J, the junction kept 3 bases outside the gene matches. CDR3 nucleotide sequence: TGCAGCGGTCGGACAGGGGGCACAGATACGCAGTATTTT. Its protein is CSGRTGGTDTQYF.

The gene calls are TRBV7-2 and TRBJ1-5, with a tentative D call TRBD1 (5 bases). This CDR3 has 14 amino acids. The ends were cut back, 4 bases at V and 4 bases at J, with 11 bases in the middle. CDR1 and CDR2 (germline): SGHTA, FQGNSA. In nucleotides, the CDR3 is TGTGCCAGCAGCTCCTACAGGACAAATCAGCCCCAGCATTTT. Translating gives CASSSYRTNQPQHF.

The gene calls are TRBV7-9 and TRBJ2-7; 10 bases are a match to TRBD2. Germline CDR1 SEHNR, CDR2 FQNEAQ (reference sequence). The V gene end was trimmed by 3 bases and the J gene end by 5 bases; junction bases not matched to a gene: 7. This CDR3 region has 15 residues. The CDR3 is CASSFAAGGPDEQYF. Written as DNA, the CDR3 is TGTGCCAGCAGCTTTGCAGCGGGAGGGCCTGACGAGCAGTACTTC.

The rearrangement joins TRBV7-9 to TRBJ1-2; no clear D gene. CDR3 length: 14 amino acids. Between the trimmed V and J ends, which lost 6 bases and 1 base, there was a span of 12 bases. Per the germline V gene, CDR1 is SEHNR and CDR2 is FQNEAQ (reference sequence). CDR3 sequence reads: CASRPVPDNYGYTF. CDR3 DNA: TGTGCCAGCAGGCCGGTTCCAGATAACTATGGCTACACCTTC.

CDR3 protein: CASRSLRTSADNEQFF. Here the CDR3 DNA reads TGTGCCAGCAGATCCCTCAGGACTAGCGCCGACAATGAGCAGTTCTTC. V gene TRBV25-1 combines with J gene TRBJ2-1; 9 bases line up with TRBD2. The CDR3 runs 16 residues. Unmatched junction bases numbered 11, after V lost 6 bases and J lost 5 bases. Germline V gives CDR1 MGHDK, CDR2 SYGVNS.

This clone was seen more than once but under ten times. V gene TRBV5-1 combines with J gene TRBJ2-6; D is undetermined. Trimming shortened V by 1 base and J by 0 bases, and 11 bases separated the two germline ends. Germline CDR1 is SGHRS and CDR2 is YFSETQ. The CDR3 spans 17 residues. Here the CDR3 DNA reads TGCGCCAGCAGCTTGCAGGCGCGAGGCTCTGGGGCCAACGTCCTGACTTTC. Translation gives CASSLQARGSGANVLTF.

This clone was observed a few times. The rearrangement links TRBV16 to TRBJ1-4; D is undetermined. V lost 2 bases, J lost 8 bases, and 6 bases lay in between. Germline V gives CDR1 KGHSY, CDR2 FQNENV. The CDR3 sequence is 12 residues long. CDR3 sequence reads: CASSQGAEKLFF. The CDR3 nucleotides read TGTGCCAGCAGCCAAGGTGCGGAAAAACTGTTTTTT.

The V call is TRBV9, the J call TRBJ1-3; 9 nucleotides agree with TRBD1. V lost 5 bases, J lost 0 bases, and 3 bases stayed unmatched. This CDR3 contains 15 residues. CDR1 and CDR2 from the germline V gene are SGDLS and YYNGEE. The CDR3 nucleotides are TGTGCCAGCAGGGGACAGGGAATCTCTGGAAACACCATATATTTT. Amino acids: CASRGQGISGNTIYF.

The CDR3 here is CASSAYRGPPYEQYF. The DNA for the CDR3 is TGTGCCAGCAGCGCTTACAGGGGGCCCCCCTACGAGCAGTACTTC. The V call is TRBV7-2, the J call TRBJ2-7, with TRBD1 matching 9 bases. The CDR3 length is 15 residues. Germline V CDR1 and CDR2: SGHTA, FQGNSA. The junction had 7 bases not matched to a gene; V was cut back by 5 bases and J by 2 bases.

This clone was seen a handful of times. DNA of the CDR3: TGTGCCAGCTCAGCGACAGCAGAAAACATTCAGTACTTC. The encoded protein is CASSATAENIQYF. V gene TRBV18 combines with J gene TRBJ2-4; possibly TRBD1 for D (5 bases). This CDR3 is 13 amino acids long. V lost 5 bases and J lost 5, with 10 bases in between. From germline, CDR1 is KGHSH and CDR2 LQKENI.

The table lists this clone with a few counts. Distinct nucleotide sequences in the sample also encode this CDR3. The V gene is TRBV9, the J gene TRBJ2-5; no clear D gene. CDR3 length: 14 residues. The ends were cut back, 0 bases at V and 2 bases at J, with 8 bases in the middle. The germline gives CDR1 SGDLS, CDR2 YYNGEE. As DNA, the CDR3 is TGTGCCAGCAGCGTAGGAACTGCTCAAGAGACCCAGTACTTC. Translating gives CASSVGTAQETQYF.